This TCR beta chain emerged from a study of T cell responses to AZD1222 COVID-19 vaccine. Background on the study: Pooled together were second doses at about 4 or about 12 weeks. Study observations and caveats: Every sample of the repertoires postdated the peak T cell response. Compared with day 0, the breadth and depth of the Spike-specific TCR repertoire rose significantly after two doses of AZD1222.

As for this clone: Its antigen is unidentified.

The length of the CDR3 is 19 residues. Trimming pared 0 bases from V and 2 bases from J, leaving 21 bases between. The germline gives CDR1 SGDLS, CDR2 YYNGEE. Clones were read by immunoSEQ multiplex PCR, and TCRdb kept only the in-frame ones, dropping some. The top ten hold under 20% of the sample, which has 90,000 to 110,000 clones, roughly 90% seen once. V usage is TRBV9 and J usage is TRBJ2-1; no firm D call. This TCR came from an adult in good health. This specimen consisted of peripheral blood, obtained on day 0 of AZD1222 vaccination. The CDR3 DNA is TGTGCCAGCAGCGTAGGGGTCGGAAAGGGCCAGCCCCCCTACAATGAGCAGTTCTTC. As protein: CASSVGVGKGQPPYNEQFF.